This T cell receptor (beta chain) was identified in a study of blood T cells in healthy people across ages. Study-wide findings and caveats: Whereas aged donors had fewer naive CD4+ cells, long-lived donors had more of them and higher diversity. With unsorted PBMCs, a conclusive comparison of naive versus antigen-experienced cells was not possible.

As regards this clonotype: Its antigen is unidentified.

Around 10 milliliters was the volume of peripheral blood drawn from each donor. With a J-beta primer mix and a sample-barcoded 5' primer, a second PCR ran about 7 to 12 cycles. Each cDNA was tagged by a template-switch adaptor containing 12 random nucleotides. TCRdb independently ran MiXCR on the 5' RACE reads; one entry per CDR3 protein. The sample has about a million distinct CDR3 sequences; roughly 48% are singletons. The CDR3 covers 14 residues. The germline CDR1 and CDR2 sequences are SGHDN and FVKESK. Trimming removed 7 bases from V and 7 bases from J; junction bases left unmatched: 10. Sequenced input: blood. The V call is TRBV14, the J call TRBJ2-7; the match to TRBD2 covers 10 bases. The receptor comes from a man aged 25 to 45 in good health. CDR3: CASTIAGGHNEQYF. CDR3 coding DNA: TGTGCCAGCACCATAGCGGGGGGACACAATGAGCAGTACTTC. The full variable domain, rest sourced from reference TRBV14 and TRBJ2-7, is EAGVTQFPSHSVIEKGQTVTLRCDPISGHDNLYWYRRVMGKEIKFLLHFVKESKQDESGMPNNRFLAERTGGTYSTLKVQPAELEDSGVYFCASTIAGGHNEQYFGPGTRLTVT.